Below are 26 T cell receptor beta chains sequenced from a single sample in a study of cytomegalovirus exposure and HLA in healthy donors. The PCR contained 60 Vbeta and 13 Jbeta primers. The repertoire was sequenced with immunoSEQ multiplex PCR; TCRdb's copy has only in-frame clones and lacks some. The sample includes fewer than 150,000 clones, around 76% of them seen just once. The sample taken for sequencing was PBMCs. These receptors all stem from a male donor in good health and CMV-seronegative.

The V and J genes are TRBV18 and TRBJ1-3, with 8 nucleotides matching TRBD1. The CDR3 runs 15 residues. CDR1 and CDR2 from the germline V gene are KGHSH and LQKENI. The J segment lost 2 bases and the V segment lost 3 bases, leaving 3 bases of the junction unmatched. The CDR3: CASSPKQGAGNTIYF. In DNA, the CDR3 is TGTGCCAGCTCACCCAAACAGGGGGCTGGAAACACCATATATTTT.

V and J are TRBV30 and TRBJ1-5, with 7 bases identical to TRBD1. The CDR3 extends over 14 amino acids. CDR1 and CDR2 (germline): GTSNPN, SVGIG (reference sequence). With V trimmed by 3 bases and J by 2 bases, 4 bases remained unmatched. CDR3 residues: CAWSYRGGNQPQHF. The CDR3 region has the DNA TGTGCCTGGAGCTACAGGGGAGGCAATCAGCCCCAGCATTTT.

The chain links TRBV2 to TRBJ2-5; unclear D gene. Judging by the DNA end, TRBJ2-7 fits better; the J call may be wrong. Germline CDR1 SNHLY, CDR2 FYNNEI. The CDR3 has 12 amino acids. The CDR3 coding sequence is TGTGCCAGCAGTGAATTGAGGCGCGAGCAGTACTTC. Amino acid sequence: CASSELRREQYF.

The rearrangement links TRBV7-2 to TRBJ1-2; 9 nucleotides line up with TRBD1. The CDR3 length is 18 residues. The germline gives CDR1 SGHTA, CDR2 FQGNSA. V lost 0 bases, J lost 4 bases, and 12 bases stayed unmatched. CDR3 coding DNA: TGTGCCAGCAGCTTAGCCCCTTACAGGGGGCGGGGAACCTATGGCTACACCTTC. As protein: CASSLAPYRGRGTYGYTF.

This clone was detected once. V usage is TRBV5-6 and J usage is TRBJ2-7; 8 bases fit TRBD1. After removal of 3 bases from V and 7 bases from J, the junction contained 9 bases not matched to a gene. The CDR3 extends over 14 amino acids. The V gene's germline CDR1 is SGHDT and CDR2 YYEEEE. CDR3 sequence (DNA): TGTGCCAGCAGCTCACAGGGGGGAGCGAGGGAGCAGTACTTC. Its translation: CASSSQGGAREQYF.

This clone was observed a single time. The chain has TRBV27 and TRBJ2-7; D unresolved. The ends were cut back, 3 bases at V and 1 base at J, with 10 bases in the middle. Germline V lookup: CDR1 MNHEY, CDR2 SMNVEV (reference sequence). This CDR3 has 14 residues. CDR3 bases: TGTGCCAGCAGTTTCCTCGCAGGATCCTACGAGCAGTACTTC. Protein product: CASSFLAGSYEQYF.

This chain joins TRBV19 and TRBJ2-3; TRBD2 is a possible D gene (5 bases). This CDR3 is built from 17 residues. CDR1 and CDR2 from the germline V gene are LNHDA and SQIVND (reference sequence). Trimming took 2 bases from V and 2 from J, leaving 17 bases between them. CDR3 residues: CASSIRGETKDTDTQYF. The CDR3 coding sequence is TGTGCCAGTAGTATACGGGGAGAGACTAAAGACACAGATACGCAGTATTTT.

This chain joins TRBV7-8 and TRBJ1-5, with TRBD1 matching 7 bases. The CDR3 has 13 amino acids. Germline values: CDR1 SGHVS, CDR2 FQNEAQ. Germline trimming cut 4 bases from V and 7 bases from J; bases unmatched to any gene: 4. The CDR3 loop is CASSSQGSQPQHF. The DNA of the CDR3 is TGTGCCAGCAGCTCACAGGGGAGCCAGCCCCAGCATTTT.

The chain joins TRBV28 to TRBJ2-7, with TRBD2 matching 7 bases. The CDR3 runs 15 residues. V dropped 8 bases and J dropped 0; count of bases not matched to a gene: 10. Per germline, CDR1 MDHEN and CDR2 SYDVKM. For the CDR3, the DNA is TGTGCCAGCTGTGCTAGCGGAGCAGGCTCCTACGAGCAGTACTTC. The encoded protein is CASCASGAGSYEQYF.

The chain employs TRBV10-3 and TRBJ2-5; 14 positions match TRBD2. There are 15 residues in the CDR3. V dropped 10 bases and J dropped 2; count of bases not matched to a gene: 6. Germline loops: CDR1 ENHRY, CDR2 SYGVKD. The CDR3 DNA sequence: TGTGCCACTCGGACTAGCGGGGGGCTACAAGAGACCCAGTACTTC. Translated, it gives CATRTSGGLQETQYF.

V is TRBV30 and J is TRBJ1-2; TRBD1 aligns across 8 bases. V lost 3 bases to trimming and J lost 6 bases; unmatched junction nucleotides: 6. CDR3 length: 13 residues. Germline CDR1 is GTSNPN and CDR2 is SVGIG (reference sequence). CDR3 in DNA: TGTGCCTGGAGGGCAGGGGGCATAGATGGCTACACCTTC. Residues: CAWRAGGIDGYTF.

This clone came up a few times. The chain couples TRBV6-1 to TRBJ2-4, with TRBD2 identical over 7 bases. The germline gives CDR1 MNHNS, CDR2 SASEGT. This CDR3 is built from 19 residues. V lost 3 bases to trimming and J lost 0 bases; unmatched junction nucleotides: 14. The CDR3 protein is CASSEDRLAAVIAKNIQYF. As DNA, the CDR3 is TGTGCCAGCAGTGAGGATCGGCTAGCGGCCGTTATAGCCAAAAACATTCAGTACTTC.

The chain joins TRBV7-9 to TRBJ2-7; a possible D gene is TRBD1 (5 bases). There are 15 residues in the CDR3. In germline, CDR1 is SEHNR, CDR2 FQNEAQ (reference sequence). The V and J ends lost 4 bases and 1 base respectively, with 14 bases between them. The CDR3 spells CASSSPRVRSYEQYF. CDR3 sequence (DNA): TGTGCCAGCAGCTCCCCCAGGGTCAGGTCCTACGAGCAGTACTTC.

The chain has TRBV4-3 and TRBJ1-1; D call uncertain. The ends were cut back, 1 base at V and 2 bases at J, with 5 bases in the middle. Germline CDR1 reads LGHNA; CDR2 reads YSLEER. The CDR3 contains 13 residues. The CDR3 is CASSQVHNTEAFF. DNA for the CDR3: TGCGCCAGCAGCCAAGTTCATAACACTGAAGCTTTCTTT.

The V and J genes are TRBV9 and TRBJ2-7; weak D call: TRBD2 (6 bases). The CDR3 spans 16 residues. Germline V gene lookup returns CDR1 SGDLS and CDR2 YYNGEE. Trimming removed 0 bases at V and 2 bases at J, with 15 bases between. CDR3 coding DNA: TGTGCCAGCAGCGTAGTAGCCGGGACTCTCGCCTACGAGCAGTACTTC. It is translated as CASSVVAGTLAYEQYF.

V and J are TRBV6-5 and TRBJ1-2, with 9 bases aligning to TRBD1. The CDR3 length is 15 residues. The V segment lost 6 bases and the J segment 5 bases; nucleotides outside the gene matches: 10. The germline CDR1 and CDR2 sequences are MNHEY and SVGAGI. The CDR3 sequence is CASRHPGTGRYGYTF. CDR3 in DNA: TGTGCCAGCAGACATCCCGGGACAGGGCGGTATGGCTACACCTTC.

The V call is TRBV6-5, the J call TRBJ2-5, with 8 bases that match TRBD2. Germline trimming cut 5 bases from V and 5 bases from J; bases unmatched to any gene: 10. This CDR3 spans 15 amino acids. Looked up from germline, CDR1 is MNHEY and CDR2 is SVGAGI. CDR3 sequence reads: CASSTPRGGVETQYF. The CDR3 DNA is TGTGCCAGCAGTACGCCCCGGGGGGGAGTCGAGACCCAGTACTTC.

The chain joins TRBV19 to TRBJ1-1; D might be TRBD1 (5 bases). The germline V gene has CDR1 LNHDA and CDR2 SQIVND (reference sequence). This CDR3 comprises 14 residues. Trimming stripped 3 bases from V and 6 bases from J, with 14 bases between. CDR3 sequence: CASSMGDGGSEAFF. CDR3 nucleotides: TGTGCCAGTAGTATGGGCGACGGGGGGTCTGAAGCTTTCTTT.

The chain couples TRBV5-1 to TRBJ1-3; D unclear. V lost 0 bases, J lost 1 base, and 8 bases lay in between. This CDR3 has 15 amino acids. The V gene's germline CDR1 is SGHRS and CDR2 YFSETQ. The CDR3 DNA follows: TGCGCCAGCAGCTTGGTTCCGGGGTCTGGAAACACCATATATTTT. It translates to CASSLVPGSGNTIYF. The variable domain in full, with the rest retrieved from reference TRBV5-1 and TRBJ1-3, is KAGVTQTPRYLIKTRGQQVTLSCSPISGHRSVSWYQQTPGQGLQFLFEYFSETQRNKGNFPGRFSGRQFSNSRSEMNVSTLELGDSALYLCASSLVPGSGNTIYFGEGSWLTVV.

The gene calls are TRBV7-3 and TRBJ1-5; 7 nucleotides align to TRBD1. Germline-derived CDR1 and CDR2 are SGHTA and FQGTGA. The CDR3 contains 13 residues. The V segment lost 5 bases and the J segment 7 bases; nucleotides outside the gene matches: 5. For the CDR3, the DNA is TGTGCCAGCAGCCCCGACAGGGTACAGCCCCAGCATTTT. It encodes CASSPDRVQPQHF.

The CDR3 loop reads CASSPYFANTEAFF. The CDR3 bases are TGTGCCAGCAGCCCCTATTTCGCGAACACTGAAGCTTTCTTT. The chain carries TRBV7-8 and TRBJ1-1; D call uncertain. The germline V gene has CDR1 SGHVS and CDR2 FQNEAQ. V was shortened by 5 bases and J by 1 base, with 11 bases between the two germline ends. The CDR3 runs to 14 residues.

The rearrangement links TRBV7-9 to TRBJ1-2, with TRBD1 matching over 8 bases. Looked up from germline, CDR1 is SEHNR and CDR2 is FQNEAQ (reference sequence). The CDR3 loop spans 15 amino acids. V trimming: 5 bases; J trimming: 2 bases; junction bases outside the gene matches: 7. This chain's CDR3 is CASSTRTGRNYGYTF. The DNA of the CDR3 is TGTGCCAGCAGCACGCGGACAGGGAGAAACTATGGCTACACCTTC.

This chain joins TRBV5-1 and TRBJ2-1; 14 nucleotides match TRBD2. Germline-derived CDR1 and CDR2 are SGHRS and YFSETQ. This CDR3 is 17 amino acids long. The J segment lost 8 bases and the V segment lost 2 bases, leaving 9 bases of the junction unmatched. Here the CDR3 DNA reads TGCGCCAGCAGCTTACCCTTGACTAGCGGGAGGGCCGATGAGCAGTTCTTC. The encoded protein is CASSLPLTSGRADEQFF.

The CDR3 sequence is CSVEGGTSAAYEQYF. CDR3 DNA: TGCAGCGTTGAAGGTGGGACTAGCGCTGCCTACGAGCAGTACTTC. The chain joins TRBV29-1 to TRBJ2-7, with 10 bases matching TRBD2. The length of the CDR3 is 15 residues. The germline V gene has CDR1 SQVTM and CDR2 ANQGSEA. Trimming cost V 1 base and J 2 bases; bases outside gene matches: 5.

The chain couples TRBV2 to TRBJ1-5; tentative D call: TRBD1 (5 bases). CDR3 length: 12 residues. CDR1 is SNHLY and CDR2 is FYNNEI in the germline V gene. Trimming left V 2 bases short and J 7 bases short, with 6 bases between. The CDR3 sequence: CASSEQGQPQHF. CDR3 DNA sequence: TGTGCCAGCAGTGAACAGGGACAGCCCCAGCATTTT. Full variable domain (remainder filled in from reference TRBV2 and TRBJ1-5): EPEVTQTPSHQVTQMGQEVILRCVPISNHLYFYWYRQILGQKVEFLVSFYNNEISEKSEIFDDQFSVERPDGSNFTLKIRSTKLEDSAMYFCASSEQGQPQHFGDGTRLSIL.

This clone occurred a few times. This chain uses TRBV7-6 with TRBJ2-1; 7 bases are shared with TRBD1. The CDR3 loop spans 16 amino acids. With V trimmed by 1 base and J by 2 bases, 5 bases remained unmatched. Germline lookup yields CDR1 SGHVS and CDR2 FNYEAQ. In nucleotides, the CDR3 is TGTGCCAGCAGCTTAGGAGGGGGCCTGACCTACAATGAGCAGTTCTTC. Its protein is CASSLGGGLTYNEQFF.